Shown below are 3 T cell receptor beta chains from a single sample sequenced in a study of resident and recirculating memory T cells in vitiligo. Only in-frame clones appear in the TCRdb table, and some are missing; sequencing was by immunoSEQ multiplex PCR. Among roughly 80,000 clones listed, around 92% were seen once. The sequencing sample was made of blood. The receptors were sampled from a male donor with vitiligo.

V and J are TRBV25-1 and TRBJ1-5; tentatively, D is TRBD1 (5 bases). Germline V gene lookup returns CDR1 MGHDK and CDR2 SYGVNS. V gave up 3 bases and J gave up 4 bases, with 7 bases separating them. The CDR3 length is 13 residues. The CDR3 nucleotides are TGTGCCAGCAGTGACTCAGGGAATCAGCCCCAGCATTTT. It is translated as CASSDSGNQPQHF.

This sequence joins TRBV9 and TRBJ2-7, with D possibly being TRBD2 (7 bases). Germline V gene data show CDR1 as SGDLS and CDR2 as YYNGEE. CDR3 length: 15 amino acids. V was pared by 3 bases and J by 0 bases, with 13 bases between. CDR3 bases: TGTGCCAGCAGCGAAGGGGGGGCAAGCTCCTACGAGCAGTACTTC. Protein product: CASSEGGASSYEQYF.

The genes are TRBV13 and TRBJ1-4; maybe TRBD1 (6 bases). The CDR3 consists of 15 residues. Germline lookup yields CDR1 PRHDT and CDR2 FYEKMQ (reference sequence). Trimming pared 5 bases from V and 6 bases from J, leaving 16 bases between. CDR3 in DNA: TGTGCCAGCAGCCATACCCGGGAGGGGGATGAAAAACTGTTTTTT. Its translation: CASSHTREGDEKLFF.